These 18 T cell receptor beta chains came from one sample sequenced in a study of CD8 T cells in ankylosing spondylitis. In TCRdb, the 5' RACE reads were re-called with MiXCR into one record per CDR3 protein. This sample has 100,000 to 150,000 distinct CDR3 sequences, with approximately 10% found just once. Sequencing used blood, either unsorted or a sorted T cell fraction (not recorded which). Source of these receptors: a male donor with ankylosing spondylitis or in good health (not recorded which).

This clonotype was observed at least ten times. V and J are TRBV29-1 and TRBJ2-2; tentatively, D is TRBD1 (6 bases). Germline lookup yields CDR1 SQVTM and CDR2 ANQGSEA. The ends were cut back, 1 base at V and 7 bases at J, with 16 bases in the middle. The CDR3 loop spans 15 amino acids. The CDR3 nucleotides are TGCAGCGTTGAAGTCCAACAGGGAAGGATCGGGGAGCTGTTTTTT. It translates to CSVEVQQGRIGELFF.

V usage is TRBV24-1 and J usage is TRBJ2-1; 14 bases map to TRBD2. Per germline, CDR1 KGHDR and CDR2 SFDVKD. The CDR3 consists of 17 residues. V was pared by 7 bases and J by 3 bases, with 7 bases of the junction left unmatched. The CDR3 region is CATSGTSGRTVYNEQFF. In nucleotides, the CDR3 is TGTGCCACCAGCGGGACTAGCGGGAGAACGGTCTACAATGAGCAGTTCTTC.

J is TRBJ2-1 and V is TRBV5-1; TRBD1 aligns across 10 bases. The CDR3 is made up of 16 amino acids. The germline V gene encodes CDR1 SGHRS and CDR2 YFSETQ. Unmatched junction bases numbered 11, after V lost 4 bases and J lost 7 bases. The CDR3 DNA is TGCGCCAGCAGCCCCAGGGGGGGGACAGGGGAAAATGAGCAGTTCTTC. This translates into CASSPRGGTGENEQFF. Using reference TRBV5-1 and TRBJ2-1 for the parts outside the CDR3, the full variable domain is KAGVTQTPRYLIKTRGQQVTLSCSPISGHRSVSWYQQTPGQGLQFLFEYFSETQRNKGNFPGRFSGRQFSNSRSEMNVSTLELGDSALYLCASSPRGGTGENEQFFGPGTRLTVL.

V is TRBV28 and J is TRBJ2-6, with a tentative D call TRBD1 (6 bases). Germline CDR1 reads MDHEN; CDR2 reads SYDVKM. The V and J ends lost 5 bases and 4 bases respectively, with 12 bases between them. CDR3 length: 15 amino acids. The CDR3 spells CASSAGVAGANVLTF. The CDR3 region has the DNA TGTGCCAGCAGTGCAGGGGTAGCAGGGGCCAACGTCCTGACTTTC.

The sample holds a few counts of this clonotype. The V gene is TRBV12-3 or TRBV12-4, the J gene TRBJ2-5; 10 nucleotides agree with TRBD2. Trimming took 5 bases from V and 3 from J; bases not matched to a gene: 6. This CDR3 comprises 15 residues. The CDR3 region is CASSPWTSGKETQYF. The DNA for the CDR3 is TGTGCCAGCAGTCCTTGGACTAGCGGTAAAGAGACCCAGTACTTC.

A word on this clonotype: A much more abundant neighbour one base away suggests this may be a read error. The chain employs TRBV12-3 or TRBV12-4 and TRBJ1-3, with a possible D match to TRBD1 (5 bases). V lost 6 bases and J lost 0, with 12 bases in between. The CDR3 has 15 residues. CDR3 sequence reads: CASSGTGSSGNTIYF. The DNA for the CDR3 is TGTGCCAGCAGCGGGACTGGAAGCTCTGGAAACACCATATATTTT.

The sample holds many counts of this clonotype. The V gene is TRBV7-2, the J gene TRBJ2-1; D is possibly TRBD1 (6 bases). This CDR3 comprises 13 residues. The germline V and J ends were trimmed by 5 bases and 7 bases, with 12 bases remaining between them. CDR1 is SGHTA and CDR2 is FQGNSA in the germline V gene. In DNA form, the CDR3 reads TGTGCCAGCAGCGCACAACAGGGAAATGAGCAGTTCTTC. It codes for CASSAQQGNEQFF.

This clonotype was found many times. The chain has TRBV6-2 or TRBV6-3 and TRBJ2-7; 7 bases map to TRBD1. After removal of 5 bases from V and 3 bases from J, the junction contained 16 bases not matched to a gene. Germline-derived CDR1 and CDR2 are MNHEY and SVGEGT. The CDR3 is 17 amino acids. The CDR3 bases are TGTGCCAGCAGTCAAATTCGGGACAGCCGCGGAGGCTACGAGCAGTACTTC. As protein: CASSQIRDSRGGYEQYF.

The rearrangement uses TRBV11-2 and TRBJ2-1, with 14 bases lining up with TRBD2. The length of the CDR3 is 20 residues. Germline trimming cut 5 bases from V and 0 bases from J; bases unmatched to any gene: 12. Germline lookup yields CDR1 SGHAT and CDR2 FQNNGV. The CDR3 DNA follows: TGTGCCAGCAGCATTGGACTAGCGGGAGGTCTAGACCCCTCCTACAATGAGCAGTTCTTC. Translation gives CASSIGLAGGLDPSYNEQFF.

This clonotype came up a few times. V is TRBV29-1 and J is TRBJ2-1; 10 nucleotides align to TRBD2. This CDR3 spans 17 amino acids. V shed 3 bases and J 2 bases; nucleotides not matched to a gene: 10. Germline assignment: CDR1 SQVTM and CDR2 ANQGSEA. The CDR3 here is CSVEDLTSGKTYNEQFF. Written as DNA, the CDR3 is TGCAGCGTTGAGGACCTAACTAGCGGGAAAACCTACAATGAGCAGTTCTTC.

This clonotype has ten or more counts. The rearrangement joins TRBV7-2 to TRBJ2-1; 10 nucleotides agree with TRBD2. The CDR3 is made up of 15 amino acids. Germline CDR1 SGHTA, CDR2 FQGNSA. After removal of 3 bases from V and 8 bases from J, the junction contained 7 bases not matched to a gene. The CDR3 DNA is TGTGCCAGCAGCTTTCCGGGACTAGCGATCGATGAGCAGTTCTTC. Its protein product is CASSFPGLAIDEQFF.

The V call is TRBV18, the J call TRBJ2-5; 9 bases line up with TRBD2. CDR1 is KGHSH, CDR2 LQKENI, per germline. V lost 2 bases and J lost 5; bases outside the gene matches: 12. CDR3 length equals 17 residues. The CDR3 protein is CASSPGTIAGDGETQYF. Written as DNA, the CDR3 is TGTGCCAGCTCACCAGGAACCATAGCGGGAGATGGGGAGACCCAGTACTTC.

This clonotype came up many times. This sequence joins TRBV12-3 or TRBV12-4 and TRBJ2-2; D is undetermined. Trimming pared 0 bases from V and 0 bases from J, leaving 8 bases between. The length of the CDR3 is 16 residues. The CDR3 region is CASSLAPPANTGELFF. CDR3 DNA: TGTGCCAGCAGTTTAGCGCCCCCCGCGAACACCGGGGAGCTGTTTTTT.

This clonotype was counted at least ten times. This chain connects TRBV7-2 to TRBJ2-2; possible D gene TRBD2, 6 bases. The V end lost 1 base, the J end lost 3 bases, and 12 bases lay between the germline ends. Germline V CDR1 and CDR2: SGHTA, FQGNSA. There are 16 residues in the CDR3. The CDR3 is CASSLVEGGYTGELFF. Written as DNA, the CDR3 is TGTGCCAGCAGCTTAGTGGAGGGAGGCTACACCGGGGAGCTGTTTTTT.

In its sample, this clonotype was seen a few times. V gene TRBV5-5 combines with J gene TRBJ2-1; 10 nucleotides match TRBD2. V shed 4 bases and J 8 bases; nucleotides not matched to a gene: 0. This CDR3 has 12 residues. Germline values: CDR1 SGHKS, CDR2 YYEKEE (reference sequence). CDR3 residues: CASSGTSDEQFF. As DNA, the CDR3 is TGTGCCAGCAGCGGGACTAGCGATGAGCAGTTCTTC.

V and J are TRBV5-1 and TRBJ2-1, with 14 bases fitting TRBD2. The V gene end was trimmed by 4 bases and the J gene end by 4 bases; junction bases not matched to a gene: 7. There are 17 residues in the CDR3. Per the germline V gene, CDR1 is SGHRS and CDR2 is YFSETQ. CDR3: CASSPGTSGSVYNEQFF. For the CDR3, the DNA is TGCGCCAGCAGCCCAGGGACTAGCGGGAGTGTATACAATGAGCAGTTCTTC.

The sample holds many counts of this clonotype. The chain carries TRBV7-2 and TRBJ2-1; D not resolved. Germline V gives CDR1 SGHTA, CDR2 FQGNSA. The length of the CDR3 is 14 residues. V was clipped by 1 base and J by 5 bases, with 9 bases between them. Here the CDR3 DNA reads TGTGCCAGCAGCTTAGTTTCTCGGGACAATGAGCAGTTCTTC. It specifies CASSLVSRDNEQFF.

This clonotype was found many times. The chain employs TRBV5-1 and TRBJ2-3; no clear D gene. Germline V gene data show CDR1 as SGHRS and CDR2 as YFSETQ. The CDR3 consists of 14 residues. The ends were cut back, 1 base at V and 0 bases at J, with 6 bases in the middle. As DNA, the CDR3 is TGCGCCAGCAGCTTGCCGAGCAGCACAGATACGCAGTATTTT. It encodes CASSLPSSTDTQYF.